Listed here is a single T cell receptor beta chain. Its antigen is unidentified. Roughly 10 milliliters of peripheral blood were drawn from each donor. A second about 6 to 11 cycle PCR used barcoded and J-beta primers. Every molecule of cDNA carried a tag from a template-switch adaptor with 12 random nucleotides. TCRdb re-called the 5' RACE reads with MiXCR, one entry per CDR3 protein. The sample shows about 1.4 million distinct CDR3 sequences, 55% to 75% of them seen only once. V gave up 6 bases and J gave up 2 bases, with 7 bases separating them. The CDR3 is 12 amino acids. In germline, CDR1 is MNHEY, CDR2 SVGEGT. This sample is part of a study of blood T cells in healthy people across ages. Study-level points and caveats: Conclusively comparing naive with antigen-experienced cells was impossible with unsorted PBMCs.

The receptor was derived from a man younger than 35 in good health. Sequencing was carried out using blood. The chain carries TRBV6-2 or TRBV6-3 and TRBJ1-2; D remains unclear. CDR3 sequence reads: CASRKQNYGYTF. CDR3 coding DNA: TGTGCCAGCAGGAAACAGAACTATGGCTACACCTTC.